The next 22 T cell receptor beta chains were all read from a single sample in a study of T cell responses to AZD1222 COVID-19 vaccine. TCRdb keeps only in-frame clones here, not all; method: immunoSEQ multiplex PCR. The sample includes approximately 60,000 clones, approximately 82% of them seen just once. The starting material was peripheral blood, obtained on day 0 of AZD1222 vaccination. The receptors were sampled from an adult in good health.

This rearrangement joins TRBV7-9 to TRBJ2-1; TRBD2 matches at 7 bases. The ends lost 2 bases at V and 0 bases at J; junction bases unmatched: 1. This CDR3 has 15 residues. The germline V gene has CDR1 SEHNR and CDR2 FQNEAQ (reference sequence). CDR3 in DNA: TGTGCCAGCAGCTTACGCGGGAGCTCCTACAATGAGCAGTTCTTC. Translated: CASSLRGSSYNEQFF.

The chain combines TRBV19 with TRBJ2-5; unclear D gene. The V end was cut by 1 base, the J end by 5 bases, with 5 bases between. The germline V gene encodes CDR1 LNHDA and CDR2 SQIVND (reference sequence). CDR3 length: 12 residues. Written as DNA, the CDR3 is TGTGCCAGTAGTATAGGGCGGGAGACCCAGTACTTC. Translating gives CASSIGRETQYF. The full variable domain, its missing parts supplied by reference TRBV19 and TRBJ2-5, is DGGITQSPKYLFRKEGQNVTLSCEQNLNHDAMYWYRQDPGQGLRLIYYSQIVNDFQKGDIAEGYSVSREKKESFPLTVTSAQKNPTAFYLCASSIGRETQYFGPGTRLLVL.

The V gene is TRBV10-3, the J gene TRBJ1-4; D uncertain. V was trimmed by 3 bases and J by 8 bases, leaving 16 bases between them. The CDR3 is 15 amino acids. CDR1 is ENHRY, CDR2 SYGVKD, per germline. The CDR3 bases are TGTGCCATCAGTGATACGGCTAGCCTAGGGGAAAAACTGTTTTTT. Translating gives CAISDTASLGEKLFF.

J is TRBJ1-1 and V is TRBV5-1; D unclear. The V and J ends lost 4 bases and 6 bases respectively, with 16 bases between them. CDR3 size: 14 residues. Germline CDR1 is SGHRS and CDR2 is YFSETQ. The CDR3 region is CASSPFAGIPEAFF. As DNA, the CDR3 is TGCGCCAGCAGCCCCTTCGCGGGAATCCCTGAAGCTTTCTTT.

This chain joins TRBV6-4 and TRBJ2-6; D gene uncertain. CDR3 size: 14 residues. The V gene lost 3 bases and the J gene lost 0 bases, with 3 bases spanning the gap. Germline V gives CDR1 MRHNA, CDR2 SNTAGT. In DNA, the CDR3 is TGTGCCAGCAGTGAGGGCTCTGGGGCCAACGTCCTGACTTTC. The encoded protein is CASSEGSGANVLTF.

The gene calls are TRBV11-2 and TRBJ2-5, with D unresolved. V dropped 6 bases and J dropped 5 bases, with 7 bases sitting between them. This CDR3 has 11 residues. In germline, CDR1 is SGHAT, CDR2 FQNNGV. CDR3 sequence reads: CASSLWETQYF. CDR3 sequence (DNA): TGTGCCAGCAGTCTGTGGGAGACCCAGTACTTC.

The CDR3 sequence is CASTSPDRANTEAFF. The CDR3 coding sequence is TGTGCCAGCACCTCCCCGGACAGGGCGAACACTGAAGCTTTCTTT. The V gene is TRBV6-5, the J gene TRBJ1-1; 8 nucleotides align to TRBD1. With V trimmed by 7 bases and J by 1 base, 8 bases remained unmatched. The CDR3 runs 15 residues. Germline assignment: CDR1 MNHEY and CDR2 SVGAGI.

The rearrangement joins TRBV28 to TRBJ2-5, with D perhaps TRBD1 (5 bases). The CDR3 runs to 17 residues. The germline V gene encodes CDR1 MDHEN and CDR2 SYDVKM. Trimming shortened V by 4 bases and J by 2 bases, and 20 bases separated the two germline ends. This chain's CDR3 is CASSSPGAGRHQETQYF. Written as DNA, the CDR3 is TGTGCCAGCAGTTCCCCTGGGGCAGGCCGTCATCAAGAGACCCAGTACTTC.

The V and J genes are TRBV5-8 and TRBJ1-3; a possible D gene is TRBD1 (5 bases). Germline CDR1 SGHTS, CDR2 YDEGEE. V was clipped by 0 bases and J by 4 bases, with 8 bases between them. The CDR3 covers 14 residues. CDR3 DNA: TGTGCCAGCAGCTTGGAGGCAGGGGGAAACACCATATATTTT. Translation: CASSLEAGGNTIYF.

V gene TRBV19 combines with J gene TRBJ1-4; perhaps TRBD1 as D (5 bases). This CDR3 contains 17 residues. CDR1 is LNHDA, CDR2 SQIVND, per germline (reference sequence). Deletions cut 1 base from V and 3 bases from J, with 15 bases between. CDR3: CASSIGPRRVPNEKLFF. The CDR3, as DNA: TGTGCCAGTAGTATAGGGCCCCGCAGGGTACCTAATGAAAAACTGTTTTTT.

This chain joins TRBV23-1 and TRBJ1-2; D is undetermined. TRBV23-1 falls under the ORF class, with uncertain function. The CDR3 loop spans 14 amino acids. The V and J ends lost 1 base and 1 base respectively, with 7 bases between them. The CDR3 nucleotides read TGCGCCAGCAGTCAATATGACGGTAACTATGGCTACACCTTC. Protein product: CASSQYDGNYGYTF.

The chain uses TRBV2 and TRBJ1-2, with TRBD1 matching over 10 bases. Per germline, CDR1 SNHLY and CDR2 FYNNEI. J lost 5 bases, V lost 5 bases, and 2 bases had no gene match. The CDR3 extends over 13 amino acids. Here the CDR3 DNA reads TGTGCCAGCAGTCCGGGACAGGGGTATGGCTACACCTTC. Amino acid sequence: CASSPGQGYGYTF. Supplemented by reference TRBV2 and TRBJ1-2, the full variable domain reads EPEVTQTPSHQVTQMGQEVILRCVPISNHLYFYWYRQILGQKVEFLVSFYNNEISEKSEIFDDQFSVERPDGSNFTLKIRSTKLEDSAMYFCASSPGQGYGYTFGSGTRLTVV.

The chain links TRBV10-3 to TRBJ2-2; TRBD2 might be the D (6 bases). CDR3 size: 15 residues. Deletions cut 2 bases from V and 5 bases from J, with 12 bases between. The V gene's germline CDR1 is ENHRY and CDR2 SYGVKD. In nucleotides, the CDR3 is TGTGCCATCAGTGAGCCGGACTATTGGACCGGGGAGCTGTTTTTT. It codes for CAISEPDYWTGELFF.

CDR3 sequence: CASRKSWRLADYNEQFF. The CDR3 region has the DNA TGTGCCAGCAGAAAATCCTGGCGGCTAGCGGATTACAATGAGCAGTTCTTC. The rearrangement links TRBV7-8 to TRBJ2-1, with 7 nucleotides matching TRBD2. The CDR3 length is 17 residues. The V gene's germline CDR1 is SGHVS and CDR2 FQNEAQ. The junction had 15 bases not matched to a gene; V was cut back by 6 bases and J by 4 bases.

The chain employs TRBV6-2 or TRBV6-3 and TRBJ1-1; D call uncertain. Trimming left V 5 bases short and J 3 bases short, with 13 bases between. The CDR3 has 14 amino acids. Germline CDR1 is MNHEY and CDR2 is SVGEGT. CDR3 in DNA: TGTGCCAGCAGTCCCCACGCGGGAGACACTGAAGCTTTCTTT. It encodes CASSPHAGDTEAFF.

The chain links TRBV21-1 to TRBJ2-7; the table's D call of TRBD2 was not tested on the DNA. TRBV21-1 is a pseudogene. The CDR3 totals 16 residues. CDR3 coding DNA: TGTGCCAGCAGCAAAGTCGAACTAGCGGGAGTAGGCGAGCAGTACGTC. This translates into CASSKVELAGVGEQYV.

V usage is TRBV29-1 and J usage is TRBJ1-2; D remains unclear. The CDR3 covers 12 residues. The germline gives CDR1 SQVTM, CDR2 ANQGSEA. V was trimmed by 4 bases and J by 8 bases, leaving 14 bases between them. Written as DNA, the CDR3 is TGCAGCGTTGTGAGGTCGCTAAGGGGCTACACCTTC. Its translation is CSVVRSLRGYTF.

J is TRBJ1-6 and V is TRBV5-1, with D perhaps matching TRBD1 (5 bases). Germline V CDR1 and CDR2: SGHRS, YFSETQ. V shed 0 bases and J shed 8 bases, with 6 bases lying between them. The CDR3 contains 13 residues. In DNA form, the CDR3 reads TGCGCCAGCAGCTTGGCGACAGATTCACCCCTCCACTTT. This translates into CASSLATDSPLHF.

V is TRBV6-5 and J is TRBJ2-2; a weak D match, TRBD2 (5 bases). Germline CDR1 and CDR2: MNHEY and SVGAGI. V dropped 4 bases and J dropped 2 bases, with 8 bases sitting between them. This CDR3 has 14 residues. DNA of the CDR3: TGTGCCAGCAGTTGGACTTTCAACACCGGGGAGCTGTTTTTT. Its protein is CASSWTFNTGELFF.

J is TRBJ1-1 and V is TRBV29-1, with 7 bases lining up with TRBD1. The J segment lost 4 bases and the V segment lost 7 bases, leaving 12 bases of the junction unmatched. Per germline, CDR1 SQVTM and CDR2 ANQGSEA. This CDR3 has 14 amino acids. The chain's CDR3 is CSARQGLRGTEAFF. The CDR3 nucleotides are TGCAGCGCCCGACAGGGCTTGAGAGGCACTGAAGCTTTCTTT.

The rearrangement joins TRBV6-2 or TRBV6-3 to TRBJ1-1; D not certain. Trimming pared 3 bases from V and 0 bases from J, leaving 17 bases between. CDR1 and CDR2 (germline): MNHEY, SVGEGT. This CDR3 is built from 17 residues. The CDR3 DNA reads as TGTGCCAGCAGTTATATCAACCCCCCGGGCATGAACACTGAAGCTTTCTTT. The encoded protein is CASSYINPPGMNTEAFF.

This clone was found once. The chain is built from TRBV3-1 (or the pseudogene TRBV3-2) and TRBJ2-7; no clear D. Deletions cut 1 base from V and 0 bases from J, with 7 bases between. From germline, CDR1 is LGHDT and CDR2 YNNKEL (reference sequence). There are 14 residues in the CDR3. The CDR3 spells CASSQVVSSYEQYF. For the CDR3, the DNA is TGTGCCAGCAGCCAAGTGGTGAGCTCCTACGAGCAGTACTTC.